These 13 T cell receptor beta chains came from one sample sequenced in a study of cytomegalovirus exposure and HLA in healthy donors. PCR amplification relied on 60 Vbeta primers (plus 13 Jbeta primers). Some clones are missing from TCRdb's copy, which holds only in-frame ones; the method was immunoSEQ multiplex PCR. The profile shows approximately 110,000 clones, 77% of them singletons. The sample taken for sequencing was PBMCs. These receptors were taken from a human donor in good health.

The CDR3 DNA reads as TGTGCCTGGAGGGGGACAGCCGATCGCAATCAGCCCCAGCATTTT. This encodes CAWRGTADRNQPQHF. The chain links TRBV30 to TRBJ1-5; 7 bases are shared with TRBD1. After removal of 3 bases from V and 2 bases from J, the junction contained 7 bases not matched to a gene. The V gene's germline CDR1 is GTSNPN and CDR2 SVGIG (reference sequence). The CDR3 runs to 15 residues.

This clone has only a few counts. The chain combines TRBV5-1 with TRBJ2-3; 10 bases align to TRBD2. This CDR3 contains 15 residues. The germline V gene encodes CDR1 SGHRS and CDR2 YFSETQ. V lost 1 base, J lost 4 bases, and 3 bases stayed unmatched. The CDR3 loop reads CASSLQAGGADTQYF. The CDR3 DNA reads TGCGCCAGCAGCTTGCAAGCGGGGGGGGCAGATACGCAGTATTTT.

Remarks on this clone: As the CDR3 is not closed by the conserved phenylalanine or tryptophan, this likely results from a read error. The limits of the CDR3 on the DNA are not certain, so only TCRdb's listed CDR3 is given. This rearrangement joins TRBV27 to TRBJ1-4; the D segment call TRBD1 is taken from the table without a DNA check. The CDR3 has 9 residues if both end residues are counted. Germline V gene sequence: CDR1 MNHEY, CDR2 SMNVEV (reference sequence). The CDR3 sequence is CASRGAKSL.

Notes on this clone: At one end, the junction sequence differs from germline, possibly due to a read error. The same CDR3 also results from other DNA sequences found in this sample. CDR3 DNA sequence: TGTGCCAGCAGCTTATCAGGGGCCCTCTTCTACGAGCAGTACTTC. It is translated as CASSLSGALFYEQYF. The chain uses TRBV27 and TRBJ2-7; D possibly corresponds to TRBD1 (6 bases). This CDR3 is 15 amino acids long. The germline V gene has CDR1 MNHEY and CDR2 SMNVEV (reference sequence).

The rearrangement uses TRBV9 and TRBJ2-1; 9 bases fit TRBD2. CDR1 is SGDLS, CDR2 YYNGEE, per germline. V lost 0 bases, J lost 5 bases, and 6 bases stayed unmatched. This CDR3 spans 16 amino acids. Here the CDR3 DNA reads TGTGCCAGCAGCGTAGGTTCAGCGGGAGGCCACAATGAGCAGTTCTTC. The encoded protein is CASSVGSAGGHNEQFF.

The chain has TRBV10-1 and TRBJ2-1; 8 bases are shared with TRBD2. Germline V gene sequence: CDR1 WNHNN, CDR2 SYGVQD (reference sequence). V shed 2 bases, J shed 7 bases, and the junction held 1 base outside the gene matches. The CDR3 has 13 amino acids. CDR3 region: CASSEGTRNEQFF. The CDR3 DNA follows: TGCGCCAGCAGTGAGGGGACTAGAAATGAGCAGTTCTTC.

The chain employs TRBV5-1 and TRBJ2-1; 12 nucleotides match TRBD2. This CDR3 is 16 amino acids long. CDR1 SGHRS and CDR2 YFSETQ come from the germline V gene. The V gene end was trimmed by 4 bases and the J gene end by 1 base; junction bases not matched to a gene: 3. The CDR3 here is CASSATSGRSYNEQFF. The DNA for the CDR3 is TGCGCCAGCAGCGCGACTAGCGGGAGATCCTACAATGAGCAGTTCTTC. The full variable domain, its missing parts supplied by reference TRBV5-1 and TRBJ2-1, is KAGVTQTPRYLIKTRGQQVTLSCSPISGHRSVSWYQQTPGQGLQFLFEYFSETQRNKGNFPGRFSGRQFSNSRSEMNVSTLELGDSALYLCASSATSGRSYNEQFFGPGTRLTVL.

The sample holds a few counts of this clone. The J gene is TRBJ2-1, the V gene TRBV4-1; D is possibly TRBD2 (7 bases). V gave up 4 bases and J gave up 4 bases, with 17 bases separating them. This CDR3 is 16 amino acids long. The germline CDR1 and CDR2 sequences are MGHRA and YSYEKL. The DNA of the CDR3 is TGCGCCAGCAGCCGCAAGGGGGGGGGAATGTACAATGAGCAGTTCTTC. Its protein is CASSRKGGGMYNEQFF.

This chain links TRBV28 with TRBJ1-3, with D unresolved. The CDR3 extends over 15 amino acids. V lost 4 bases, J lost 0 bases, and 10 bases lay in between. Germline V gene data show CDR1 as MDHEN and CDR2 as SYDVKM. Written as DNA, the CDR3 is TGTGCCAGCAGTTATACAGTCCGCTCTGGAAACACCATATATTTT. It codes for CASSYTVRSGNTIYF.

CDR3 region: CASSLDRGQISETQYF. The CDR3, as DNA: TGTGCCAGCAGCTTAGACAGGGGGCAGATAAGCGAGACCCAGTACTTC. The chain joins TRBV5-6 to TRBJ2-5, with 10 bases identical to TRBD1. Unmatched junction bases numbered 9, after V lost 2 bases and J lost 5 bases. The CDR3 length is 16 residues. CDR1 SGHDT and CDR2 YYEEEE come from the germline V gene.

V gene TRBV28 combines with J gene TRBJ2-1; TRBD2 aligns across 11 bases. The length of the CDR3 is 16 residues. Germline-derived CDR1 and CDR2 are MDHEN and SYDVKM. The ends lost 3 bases at V and 6 bases at J; junction bases unmatched: 7. CDR3 region: CASSFSGLAESNEQFF. The DNA of the CDR3 is TGTGCCAGCAGTTTTTCGGGACTAGCGGAATCCAATGAGCAGTTCTTC.

This rearrangement joins TRBV25-1 to TRBJ1-1; D unclear. The CDR3 covers 11 residues. CDR1 is MGHDK and CDR2 is SYGVNS in the germline V gene. Trimming left V 1 base short and J 8 bases short, with 5 bases between. In nucleotides, the CDR3 is TGTGCCAGCAGTGAATTTGGCGAAGCTTTCTTT. This sequence encodes CASSEFGEAFF.

The CDR3 DNA follows: TGTGCCAGAAGCTTGGCTGGGCCCCTCGGGGTGCAGTACTTC. It yields the protein CARSLAGPLGVQYF. This chain links TRBV5-3 with TRBJ2-7, with D perhaps matching TRBD2 (5 bases). TRBV5-3 is given ORF status, its function remaining uncertain. The V end was cut by 0 bases, the J end by 9 bases, with 16 bases between. The CDR3 runs 14 residues.